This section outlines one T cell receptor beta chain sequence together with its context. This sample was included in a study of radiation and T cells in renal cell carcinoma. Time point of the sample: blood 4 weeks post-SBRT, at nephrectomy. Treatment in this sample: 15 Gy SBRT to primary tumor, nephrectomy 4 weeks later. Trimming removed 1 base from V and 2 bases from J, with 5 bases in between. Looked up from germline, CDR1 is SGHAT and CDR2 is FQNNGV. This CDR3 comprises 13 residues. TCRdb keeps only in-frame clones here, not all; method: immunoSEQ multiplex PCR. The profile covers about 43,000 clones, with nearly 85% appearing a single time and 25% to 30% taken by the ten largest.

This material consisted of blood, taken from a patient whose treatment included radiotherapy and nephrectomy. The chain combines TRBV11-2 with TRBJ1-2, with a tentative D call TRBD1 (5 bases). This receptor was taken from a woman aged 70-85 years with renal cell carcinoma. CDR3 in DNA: TGTGCCAGCAGCTTAGGGACAAACTATGGCTACACCTTC. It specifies CASSLGTNYGYTF. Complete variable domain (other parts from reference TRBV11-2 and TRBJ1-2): EAGVAQSPRYKIIEKRQSVAFWCNPISGHATLYWYQQILGQGPKLLIQFQNNGVVDDSQLPKDRFSAERLKGVDSTLKIQPAKLEDSAVYLCASSLGTNYGYTFGSGTRLTVV.